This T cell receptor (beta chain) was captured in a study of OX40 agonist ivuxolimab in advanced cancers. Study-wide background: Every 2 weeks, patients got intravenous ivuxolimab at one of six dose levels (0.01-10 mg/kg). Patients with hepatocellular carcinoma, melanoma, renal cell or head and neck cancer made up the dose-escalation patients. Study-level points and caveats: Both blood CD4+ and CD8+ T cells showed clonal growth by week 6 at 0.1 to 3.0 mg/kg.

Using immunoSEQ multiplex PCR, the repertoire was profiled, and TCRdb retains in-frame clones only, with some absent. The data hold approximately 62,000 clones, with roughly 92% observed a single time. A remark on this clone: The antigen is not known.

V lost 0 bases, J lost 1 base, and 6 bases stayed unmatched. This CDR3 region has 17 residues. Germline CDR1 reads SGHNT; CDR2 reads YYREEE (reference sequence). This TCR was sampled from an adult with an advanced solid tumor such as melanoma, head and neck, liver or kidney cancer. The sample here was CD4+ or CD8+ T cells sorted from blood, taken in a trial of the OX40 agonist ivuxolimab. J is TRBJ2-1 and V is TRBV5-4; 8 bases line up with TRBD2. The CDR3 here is CASSLEERGRSYNEQFF. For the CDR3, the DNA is TGTGCCAGCAGCTTGGAAGAGCGGGGGAGATCCTACAATGAGCAGTTCTTC.